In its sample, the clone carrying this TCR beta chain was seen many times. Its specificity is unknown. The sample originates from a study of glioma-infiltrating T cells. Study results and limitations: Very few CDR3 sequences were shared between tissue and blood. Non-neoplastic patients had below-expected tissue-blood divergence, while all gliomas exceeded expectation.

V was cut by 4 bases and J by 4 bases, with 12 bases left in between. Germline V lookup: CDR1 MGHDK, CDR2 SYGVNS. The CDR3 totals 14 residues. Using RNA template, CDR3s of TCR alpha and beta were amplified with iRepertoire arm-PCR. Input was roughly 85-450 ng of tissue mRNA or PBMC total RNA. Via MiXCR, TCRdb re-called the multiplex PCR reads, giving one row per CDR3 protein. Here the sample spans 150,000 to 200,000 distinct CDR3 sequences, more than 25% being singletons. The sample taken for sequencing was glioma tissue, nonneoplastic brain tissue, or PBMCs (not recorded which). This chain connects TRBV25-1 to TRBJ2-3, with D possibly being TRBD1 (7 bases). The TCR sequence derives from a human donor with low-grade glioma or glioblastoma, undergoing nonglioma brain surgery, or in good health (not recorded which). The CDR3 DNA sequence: TGTGCCAGCAGTGCCAGGGGGGATTCAGATACGCAGTATTTT. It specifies CASSARGDSDTQYF. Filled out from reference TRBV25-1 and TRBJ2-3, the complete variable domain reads EADIYQTPRYLVIGTGKKITLECSQTMGHDKMYWYQQDPGMELHLIHYSYGVNSTEKGDLSSESTVSRIRTEHFPLTLESARPSHTSQYLCASSARGDSDTQYFGPGTRLTVL.